Listed below are T cell receptor beta chains from one sample, sequenced in a study of cytomegalovirus exposure and HLA in healthy donors. Data came from immunoSEQ multiplex PCR; TCRdb stores just in-frame clones and leaves some out. Here the sample spans around 170,000 clones, roughly 80% being singletons. Source material: PBMCs. The source of these receptors is a middle-aged man in good health and CMV-seropositive. Both conserved end residues are part of each CDR3. A D gene is named only where the DNA matches it firmly. Some rows mark clone size as missing; the rest say once, few, many or name a class of expanded clone.

D gene	V gene	J gene	clone size	CDR3 protein	CDR3 DNA
.	TRBV7-9	TRBJ1-4	once	CASTRTSDEKLFF	TGTGCCAGCACTCGGACATCGGATGAAAAACTGTTTTTT
TRBD1	TRBV6-5	TRBJ1-1	.	CASRRYRGNTEAFF	TGTGCCAGCAGGCGATACAGGGGGAACACTGAAGCTTTCTTT
TRBD1	TRBV28	TRBJ1-5	.	CASSFPLTGEYNQPQHF	TGTGCCAGCAGTTTCCCCCTAACAGGGGAATACAATCAGCCCCAGCATTTT
TRBD2	TRBV11-2	TRBJ2-2	.	CASSSSGGNTGELFF	TGTGCCAGCAGCTCTAGCGGGGGTAACACCGGGGAGCTGTTTTTT
TRBD2	TRBV15	TRBJ2-1	few	CATSPWVGGENEQFF	TGTGCCACCAGCCCCTGGGTGGGGGGGGAGAATGAGCAGTTCTTC
TRBD2	TRBV5-1	TRBJ2-7	.	CASSVTLAGANSYEQYF	TGCGCCAGCAGCGTAACACTAGCGGGGGCCAACTCCTACGAGCAGTACTTC
.	TRBV27	TRBJ2-5	few	CASRNTGGPETQYF	TGTGCCAGCAGAAATACAGGTGGCCCAGAGACCCAGTACTTC
.	TRBV5-1	TRBJ1-1	.	CASSLTTVNTEAFF	TGCGCCAGCAGCTTGACCACAGTGAACACTGAAGCTTTCTTT
TRBD2	TRBV5-1	TRBJ2-7	once	CASSLGPSGGKYEQYF	TGCGCCAGCAGCTTGGGACCCAGCGGGGGAAAGTACGAGCAGTACTTC
TRBD2	TRBV14	TRBJ2-3	.	CASSQLAGGGTDTQYF	TGTGCCAGCAGCCAACTAGCGGGGGGGGGCACAGATACGCAGTATTTT
TRBD1	TRBV5-1	TRBJ1-6	.	CASSLEATGGNSPLHF	TGCGCCAGCAGCTTGGAGGCGACAGGGGGAAATTCACCCCTCCACTTT
TRBD1	TRBV10-3	TRBJ2-7	.	CAISRGDRVQEEQYF	TGTGCCATTTCAAGGGGGGACAGGGTTCAGGAGGAGCAGTACTTC
.	TRBV9	TRBJ2-5	.	CASSFVGGGSQETQYF	TGTGCCAGCAGCTTCGTGGGGGGAGGTTCCCAAGAGACCCAGTACTTC
TRBD1	TRBV9	TRBJ2-7	.	CASSTGQGAYEQYF	TGTGCCAGCAGTACTGGGCAGGGGGCATACGAGCAGTACTTC
TRBD1	TRBV27	TRBJ1-5	.	CASSWVQGAQPQHF	TGTGCCAGCAGTTGGGTGCAGGGGGCTCAGCCCCAGCATTTT
TRBD1	TRBV5-4	TRBJ1-3	.	CASSARPGQGRNTIYF	TGTGCCAGCAGCGCCAGACCGGGACAGGGGAGAAACACCATATATTTT
TRBD2	TRBV27	TRBJ2-3	few	CASSTSGRPHTQYF	TGTGCCAGCAGCACTAGCGGGAGGCCTCATACGCAGTATTTT
.	TRBV7-9	TRBJ1-6	.	CASSLSDSPLHF	TGTGCCAGCAGCTTATCCGATTCACCCCTCCACTTT
TRBD1	TRBV7-9	TRBJ2-7	.	CASSAAGTAVYEQYF	TGTGCCAGCAGCGCGGCCGGGACAGCCGTATACGAGCAGTACTTC
.	TRBV27	TRBJ1-5	few	CASSLSTGQPQHF	TGTGCCAGCAGTTTATCGACAGGACAGCCCCAGCATTTT
TRBD2	TRBV27	TRBJ2-1	.	CASRERGTYNEQFF	TGTGCCAGCAGAGAGCGGGGAACCTACAATGAGCAGTTCTTC
.	TRBV7-9	TRBJ1-2	.	CSSSFNREGYTF	TGTTCCAGCAGCTTTAACAGGGAAGGCTACACCTTC
TRBD2	TRBV6-4	TRBJ2-3	.	CASSEGGGGTDTQYF	TGTGCCAGCAGTGAAGGCGGGGGGGGCACAGATACGCAGTATTTT
.	TRBV9	TRBJ1-5	.	CASSAPPFQGFESNQPQHF	TGTGCCAGCAGCGCACCACCGTTCCAGGGATTTGAAAGCAATCAGCCCCAGCATTTT
TRBD1	TRBV4-2	TRBJ1-1	few	CASSQGDRENTEAFF	TGTGCCAGCAGCCAAGGAGACAGGGAGAACACTGAAGCTTTCTTT
TRBD1	TRBV13	TRBJ1-2	.	CASSHQQGADGYTF	TGTGCCAGCAGCCATCAACAGGGGGCCGATGGCTACACCTTC
TRBD2	TRBV11-3	TRBJ2-7	.	CASSPQAGSYEQYF	TGTGCCAGCAGCCCCCAAGCGGGGAGCTACGAGCAGTACTTC
TRBD2	TRBV5-1	TRBJ2-1	.	CASSRSGGTYNEQFF	TGCGCCAGCAGCCGAAGCGGGGGCACCTACAATGAGCAGTTCTTC
TRBD2	TRBV5-1	TRBJ2-3	.	CASSSRLAGVPDTQYF	TGCGCCAGCAGCTCCCGACTAGCGGGGGTGCCAGATACGCAGTATTTT
.	TRBV28	TRBJ1-2	.	CASSLNSPTGNYGYTF	TGTGCCAGCAGTTTAAACAGTCCAACAGGAAACTATGGCTACACCTTC
.	TRBV2	TRBJ2-3	.	CASKKGVRTSTDTQYF	TGTGCCAGCAAAAAGGGGGTGCGGACTAGCACAGATACGCAGTATTTT
.	TRBV5-1	TRBJ1-1	.	CASSLVVGMEAEAFF	TGCGCCAGCAGCTTGGTCGTCGGGATGGAGGCTGAAGCTTTCTTT
.	TRBV5-4	TRBJ1-3	.	CASSLEAATSGNTIYF	TGTGCCAGCAGCTTGGAAGCCGCCACCTCTGGAAACACCATATATTTT
.	TRBV27	TRBJ2-1	once	CASSNLGGLSSYNEQFF	TGTGCCAGCAGCAACCTTGGAGGTCTCTCCTCCTACAATGAGCAGTTCTTC
TRBD1	TRBV19	TRBJ1-1	.	CASSIVGTGGKAFF	TGTGCCAGTAGTATAGTTGGGACAGGAGGAAAAGCTTTCTTT
TRBD1	TRBV18	TRBJ1-4	.	CASSRDRGGEEKLFF	TGTGCCAGCTCCCGCGACAGGGGAGGAGAGGAAAAACTGTTTTTT
TRBD2	TRBV14	TRBJ2-2	.	CASSLAGDTGELFF	TGTGCCAGCAGTCTAGCGGGAGACACCGGGGAGCTGTTTTTT
TRBD1	TRBV4-2	TRBJ2-3	.	CASSRIGQGTDTQYF	TGTGCCAGCAGCCGGATCGGACAGGGCACAGATACGCAGTATTTT
.	TRBV6-6	TRBJ2-7	.	CASSYSLDPPRGEQYF	TGTGCCAGCAGTTACTCCCTTGACCCGCCTCGGGGGGAGCAGTACTTC
TRBD1	TRBV7-3	TRBJ2-5	.	CASSRQGGSIQETQYF	TGTGCCAGCAGCCGACAGGGTGGTTCCATCCAAGAGACCCAGTACTTC
.	TRBV11-1	TRBJ1-1	.	CASSLDPSWEDTEAFF	TGTGCCAGCAGCTTAGACCCGTCATGGGAGGACACTGAAGCTTTCTTT
TRBD2	TRBV6-4	TRBJ2-1	few	CASRARASGYEQFF	TGTGCCAGCAGAGCGCGGGCTAGCGGCTATGAGCAGTTCTTC
.	TRBV10-3	TRBJ2-7	.	CAIRGGIDEQYF	TGTGCCATCAGGGGGGGTATCGACGAGCAGTACTTC
.	TRBV9	TRBJ1-1	.	CASSVDRQNTEAFF	TGTGCCAGCAGCGTAGACAGGCAGAACACTGAAGCTTTCTTT
TRBD1	TRBV7-2	TRBJ1-3	.	CASSPRDRARHTIYF	TGTGCCAGCAGCCCCCGTGACAGGGCAAGACACACCATATATTTT
.	TRBV11-2	TRBJ1-2	.	CASRQPGGGNYGYTF	TGTGCCAGCAGACAACCGGGTGGAGGGAACTATGGCTACACCTTC